The clone carrying this TCR beta chain showed up just a few times. Its antigen is as yet unknown. Treg sorting used a CD4+CD25+CD127-/low gate. Germline CDR1 is MGHRA and CDR2 is YSYEKL. V lost 4 bases and J lost 7, with 19 bases in between. CDR3 size: 16 residues. Findings and caveats of the study: Tumor Treg TCRs overlapped most with tumor naive CD4+ cells. Tumor memory CD4+ T cell TCR gene usage was found to cluster with blood and lymph node memory CD4+ cells and with lymph node naive CD4+ cells.

Constant-region reverse primers amplified full-length variable regions, followed by semi-nested Nested Universal Primer A PCR. TCRdb passed the 5' RACE reads through MiXCR, listing each CDR3 protein once. The table records 52,000 or so distinct CDR3 sequences, under 25% of them present only once. The TCR originated in a female donor with breast cancer. The chain uses TRBV4-1 and TRBJ1-4; D not certain. Sequenced sample: tumor-infiltrating Tregs sorted from the breast tumor. The CDR3 loop is CASSRLRGEGSEKLFF. The DNA for the CDR3 is TGCGCCAGCAGCCGTCTCCGGGGTGAAGGGAGTGAAAAACTGTTTTTT.